This T cell receptor (beta chain) was documented in a study of shared clonotypes between healthy human individuals. Between the trimmed V and J ends, which lost 0 bases and 6 bases, there was a span of 12 bases. The CDR3 runs 15 residues. Germline CDR1 and CDR2: LGHNT and FRNRAP. General study results and limits: Large depth notwithstanding, sorted-subset sequencing proved incomplete by rarefaction.

Original handling: Filtering differed, since immunoSEQ gave only junction sequences and no quality scores. Some clones are missing from TCRdb's copy, which holds only in-frame ones; the method was immunoSEQ multiplex PCR. The V and J calls and clone size were taken over from that table, and D and trimming were inferred from the DNA. The sample records a few million clones, roughly nine tenths being singletons. A word on this clone: No antigen is known for it.

The CD4+ fraction was divided into a CD45RA+ naive subset and a CD45RA-negative memory subset. The receptor's source is a young man in good health. This chain links TRBV12-5 with TRBJ2-1, with D maybe TRBD2 (5 bases). Material for sequencing was naive CD4+ T cells sorted from blood. Subset described: CD45RA+ positively selected. This CDR3 reads CASGLVTGWTNEQFF. The CDR3 coding sequence is TGTGCTAGTGGTTTGGTTACGGGATGGACCAATGAGCAGTTCTTC.